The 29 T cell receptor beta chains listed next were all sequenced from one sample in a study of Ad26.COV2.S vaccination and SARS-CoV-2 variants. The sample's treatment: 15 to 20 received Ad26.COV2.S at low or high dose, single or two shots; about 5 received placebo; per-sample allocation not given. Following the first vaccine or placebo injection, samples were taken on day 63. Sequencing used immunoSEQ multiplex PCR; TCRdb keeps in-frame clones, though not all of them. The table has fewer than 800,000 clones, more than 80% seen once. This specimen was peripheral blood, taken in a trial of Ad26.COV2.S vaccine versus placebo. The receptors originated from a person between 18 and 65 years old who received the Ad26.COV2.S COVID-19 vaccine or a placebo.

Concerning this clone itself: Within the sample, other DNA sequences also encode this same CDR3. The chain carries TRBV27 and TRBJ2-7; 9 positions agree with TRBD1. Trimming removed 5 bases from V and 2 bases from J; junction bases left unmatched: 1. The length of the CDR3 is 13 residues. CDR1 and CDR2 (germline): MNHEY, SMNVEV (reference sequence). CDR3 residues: CASSRDRAYEQYF. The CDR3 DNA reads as TGTGCCAGCAGTCGGGACAGGGCCTACGAGCAGTACTTC.

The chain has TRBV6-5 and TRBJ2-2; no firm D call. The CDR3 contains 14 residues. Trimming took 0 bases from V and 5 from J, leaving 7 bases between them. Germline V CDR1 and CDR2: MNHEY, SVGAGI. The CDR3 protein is CASSYSTVTGELFF. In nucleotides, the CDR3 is TGTGCCAGCAGTTACTCGACTGTTACCGGGGAGCTGTTTTTT.

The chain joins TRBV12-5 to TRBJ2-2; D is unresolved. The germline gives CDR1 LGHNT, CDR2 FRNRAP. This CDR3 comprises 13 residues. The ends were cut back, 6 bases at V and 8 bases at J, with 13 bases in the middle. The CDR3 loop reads CASGSGSPGELFF. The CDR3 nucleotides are TGTGCTAGTGGGTCCGGATCGCCGGGGGAGCTGTTTTTT.

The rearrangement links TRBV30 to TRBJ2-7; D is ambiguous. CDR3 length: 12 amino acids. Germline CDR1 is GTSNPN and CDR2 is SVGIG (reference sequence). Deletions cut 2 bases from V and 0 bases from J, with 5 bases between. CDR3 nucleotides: TGTGCCTGGAGTTGGAGCTCCTACGAGCAGTACTTC. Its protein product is CAWSWSSYEQYF. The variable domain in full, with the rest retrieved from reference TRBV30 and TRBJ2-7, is SQTIHQWPATLVQPVGSPLSLECTVEGTSNPNLYWYRQAAGRGLQLLFYSVGIGQISSEVPQNLSASRPQDRQFILSSKKLLLSDSGFYLCAWSWSSYEQYFGPGTRLTVT.

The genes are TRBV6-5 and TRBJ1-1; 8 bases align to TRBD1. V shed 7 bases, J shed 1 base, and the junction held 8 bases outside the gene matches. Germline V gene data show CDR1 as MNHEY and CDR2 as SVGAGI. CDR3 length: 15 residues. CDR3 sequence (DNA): TGTGCCAGCAAATCCGCAGGGGGCGCGAACACTGAAGCTTTCTTT. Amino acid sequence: CASKSAGGANTEAFF.

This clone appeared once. This CDR3 reads CASSYDRGSKQYF. CDR3 coding DNA: TGTGCCAGCAGTTACGACAGGGGATCGAAGCAGTACTTC. This chain connects TRBV6-2 or TRBV6-3 to TRBJ2-7; 8 bases align to TRBD1. Germline values: CDR1 MNHEY, CDR2 SVGEGT. The CDR3 runs 13 residues. The trim removed 2 bases at V and 8 bases at J, leaving 5 bases unmatched.

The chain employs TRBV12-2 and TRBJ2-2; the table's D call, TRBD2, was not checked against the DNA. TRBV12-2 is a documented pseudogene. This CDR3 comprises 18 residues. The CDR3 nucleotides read TGTGCAAGTCGCTTAGTGGCTAGCGGGAGGGCTGGGACCGGGGAGCTGTTTTTT. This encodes CASRLVASGRAGTGELFF.

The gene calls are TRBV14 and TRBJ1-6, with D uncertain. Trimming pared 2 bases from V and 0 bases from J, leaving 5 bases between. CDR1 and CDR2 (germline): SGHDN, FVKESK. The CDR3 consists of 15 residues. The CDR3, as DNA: TGTGCCAGCAGCCAACCGGGCTCCTATAATTCACCCCTCCACTTT. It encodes CASSQPGSYNSPLHF.

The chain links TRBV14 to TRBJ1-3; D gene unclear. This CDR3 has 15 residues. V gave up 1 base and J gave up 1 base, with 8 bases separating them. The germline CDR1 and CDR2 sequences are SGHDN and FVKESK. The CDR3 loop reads CASSQGVISGNTIYF. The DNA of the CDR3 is TGTGCCAGCAGCCAAGGAGTGATATCTGGAAACACCATATATTTT.

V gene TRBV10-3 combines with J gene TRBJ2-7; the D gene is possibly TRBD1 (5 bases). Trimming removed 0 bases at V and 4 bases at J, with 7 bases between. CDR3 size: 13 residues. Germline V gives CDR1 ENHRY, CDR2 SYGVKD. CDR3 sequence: CAISESTVYEQYF. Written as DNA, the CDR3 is TGTGCCATCAGTGAGTCGACAGTTTACGAGCAGTACTTC.

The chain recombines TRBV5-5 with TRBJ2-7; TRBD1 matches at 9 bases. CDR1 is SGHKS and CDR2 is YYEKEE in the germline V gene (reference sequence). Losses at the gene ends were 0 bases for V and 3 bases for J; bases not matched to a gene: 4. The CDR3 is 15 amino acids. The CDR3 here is CASSLVGQGFYEQYF. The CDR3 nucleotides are TGTGCCAGCAGCTTGGTGGGACAGGGATTCTACGAGCAGTACTTC.

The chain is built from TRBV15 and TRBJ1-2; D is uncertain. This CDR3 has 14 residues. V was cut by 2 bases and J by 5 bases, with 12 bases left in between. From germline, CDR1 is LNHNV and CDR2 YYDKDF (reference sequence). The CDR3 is CATSRQRKKYGYTF. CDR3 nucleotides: TGTGCCACCAGCAGACAAAGGAAGAAGTATGGCTACACCTTC.

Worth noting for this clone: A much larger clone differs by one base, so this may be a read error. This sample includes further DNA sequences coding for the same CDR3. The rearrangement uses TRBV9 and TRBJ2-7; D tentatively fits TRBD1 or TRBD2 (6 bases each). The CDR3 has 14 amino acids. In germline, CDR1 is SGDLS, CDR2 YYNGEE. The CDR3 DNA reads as TGTGCCAGCAGCCCCCTGGGGGGCTCCTATGAGCAGTACTTC. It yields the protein CASSPLGGSYEQYF. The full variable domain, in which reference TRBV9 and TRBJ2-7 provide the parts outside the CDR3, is DSGVTQTPKHLITATGQRVTLRCSPRSGDLSVYWYQQSLDQGLQFLIQYYNGEERAKGNILERFSAQQFPDLHSELNLSSLELGDSALYFCASSPLGGSYEQYFGPGTRLTVT.

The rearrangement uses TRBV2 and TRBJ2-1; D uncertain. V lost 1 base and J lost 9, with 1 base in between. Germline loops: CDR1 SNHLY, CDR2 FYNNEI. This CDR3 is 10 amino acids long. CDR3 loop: CASSEGEQFF. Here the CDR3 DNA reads TGTGCCAGCAGTGAAGGTGAGCAGTTCTTC.

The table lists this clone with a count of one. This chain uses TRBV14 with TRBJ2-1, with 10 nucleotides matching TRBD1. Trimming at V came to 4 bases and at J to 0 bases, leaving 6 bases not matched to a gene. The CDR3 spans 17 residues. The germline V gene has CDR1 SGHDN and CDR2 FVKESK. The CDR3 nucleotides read TGTGCCAGCAGCCCGGGGACAGGGGCTATCTCCTACAATGAGCAGTTCTTC. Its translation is CASSPGTGAISYNEQFF.

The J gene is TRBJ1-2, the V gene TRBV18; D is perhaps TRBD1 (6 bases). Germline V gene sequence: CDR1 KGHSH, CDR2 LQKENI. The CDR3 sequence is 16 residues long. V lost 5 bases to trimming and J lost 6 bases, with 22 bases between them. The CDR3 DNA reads TGTGCCAGCTCAACGCCCACCCTCCGGGGGCGGGATGGCTACACCTTC. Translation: CASSTPTLRGRDGYTF.

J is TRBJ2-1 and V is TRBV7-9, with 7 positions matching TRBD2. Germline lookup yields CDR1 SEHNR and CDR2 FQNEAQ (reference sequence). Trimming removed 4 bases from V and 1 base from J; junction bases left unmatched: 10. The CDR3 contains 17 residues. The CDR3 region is CASSYRFSGISYNEQFF. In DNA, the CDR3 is TGTGCCAGCAGCTATAGGTTCAGCGGGATATCCTACAATGAGCAGTTCTTC.

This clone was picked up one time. CDR3 amino acids: CASSLGLAGAETQYF. In DNA form, the CDR3 reads TGTGCCAGCAGCTTAGGGCTAGCGGGAGCTGAGACCCAGTACTTC. The rearrangement links TRBV7-9 to TRBJ2-5, with TRBD2 identical over 10 bases. V lost 1 base to trimming and J lost 5 bases; unmatched junction nucleotides: 4. The CDR3 runs to 15 residues. The germline CDR1 and CDR2 sequences are SEHNR and FQNEAQ (reference sequence).

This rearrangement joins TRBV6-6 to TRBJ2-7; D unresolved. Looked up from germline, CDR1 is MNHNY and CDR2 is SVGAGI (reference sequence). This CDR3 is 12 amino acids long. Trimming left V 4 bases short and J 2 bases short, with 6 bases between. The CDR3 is CASSSGTYEQYF. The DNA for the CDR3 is TGTGCCAGCAGTTCCGGAACCTACGAGCAGTACTTC.

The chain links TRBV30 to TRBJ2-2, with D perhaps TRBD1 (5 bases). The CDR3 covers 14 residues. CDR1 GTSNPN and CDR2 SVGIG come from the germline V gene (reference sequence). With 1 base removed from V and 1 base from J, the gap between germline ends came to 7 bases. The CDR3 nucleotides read TGTGCCTGGAGTGGCAGGGTGAACACCGGGGAGCTGTTTTTT. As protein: CAWSGRVNTGELFF. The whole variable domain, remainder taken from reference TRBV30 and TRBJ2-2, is SQTIHQWPATLVQPVGSPLSLECTVEGTSNPNLYWYRQAAGRGLQLLFYSVGIGQISSEVPQNLSASRPQDRQFILSSKKLLLSDSGFYLCAWSGRVNTGELFFGEGSRLTVL.

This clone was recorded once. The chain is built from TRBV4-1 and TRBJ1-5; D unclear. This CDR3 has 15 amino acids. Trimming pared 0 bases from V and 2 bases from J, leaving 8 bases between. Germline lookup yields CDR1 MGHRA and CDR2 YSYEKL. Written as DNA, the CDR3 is TGCGCCAGCAGCCAAGAGGGGAAACGCAATCAGCCCCAGCATTTT. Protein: CASSQEGKRNQPQHF.

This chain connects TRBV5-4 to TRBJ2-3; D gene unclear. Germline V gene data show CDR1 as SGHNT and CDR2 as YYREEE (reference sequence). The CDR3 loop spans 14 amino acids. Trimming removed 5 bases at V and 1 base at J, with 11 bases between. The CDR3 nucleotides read TGTGCCAGCAGTTCCGTTCCGGGCACAGATACGCAGTATTTT. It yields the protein CASSSVPGTDTQYF.

CDR3 DNA sequence: TGTGCCAGCAGCCAAGATCAAAGTGTGACAGCATCCTATGGCTACACCTTC. This codes for CASSQDQSVTASYGYTF. The chain combines TRBV4-2 with TRBJ1-2, with TRBD1 as a possible D gene (5 bases). The V and J ends lost 0 bases and 4 bases respectively, with 18 bases between them. Germline V gene data show CDR1 as LGHNA and CDR2 as YNFKEQ. The CDR3 totals 17 residues.

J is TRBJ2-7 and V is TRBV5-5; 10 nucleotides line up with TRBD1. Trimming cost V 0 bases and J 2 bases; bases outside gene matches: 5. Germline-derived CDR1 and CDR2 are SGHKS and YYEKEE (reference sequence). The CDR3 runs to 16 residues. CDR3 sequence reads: CASSLAPTGGPYEQYF. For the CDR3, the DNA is TGTGCCAGCAGCTTGGCCCCGACAGGGGGCCCCTACGAGCAGTACTTC.

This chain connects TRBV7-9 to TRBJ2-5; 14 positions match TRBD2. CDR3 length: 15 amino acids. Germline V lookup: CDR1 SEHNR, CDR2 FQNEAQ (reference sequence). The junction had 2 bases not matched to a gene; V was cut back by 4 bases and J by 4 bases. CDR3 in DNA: TGTGCCAGCAGCTCCGGGACTAGCGGGGGAGAGACCCAGTACTTC. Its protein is CASSSGTSGGETQYF.

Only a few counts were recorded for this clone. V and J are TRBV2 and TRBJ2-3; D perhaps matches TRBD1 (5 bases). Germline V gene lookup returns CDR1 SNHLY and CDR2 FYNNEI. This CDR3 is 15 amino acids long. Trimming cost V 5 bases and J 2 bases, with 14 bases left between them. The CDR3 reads CASSTGFLYTDTQYF. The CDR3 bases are TGTGCCAGCAGTACAGGTTTCCTCTACACAGATACGCAGTATTTT.

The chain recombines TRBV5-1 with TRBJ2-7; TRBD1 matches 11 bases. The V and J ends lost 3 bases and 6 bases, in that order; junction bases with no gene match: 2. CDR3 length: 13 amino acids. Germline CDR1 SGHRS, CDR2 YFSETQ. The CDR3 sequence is CASSWTGGGEQYF. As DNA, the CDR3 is TGCGCCAGCAGCTGGACAGGGGGCGGCGAGCAGTACTTC.

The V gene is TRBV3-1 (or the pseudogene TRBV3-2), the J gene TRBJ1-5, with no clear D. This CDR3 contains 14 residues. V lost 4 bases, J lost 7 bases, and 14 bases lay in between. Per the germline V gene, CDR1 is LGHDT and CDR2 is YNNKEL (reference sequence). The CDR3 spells CASSPLRQRQPQHF. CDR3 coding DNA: TGTGCCAGCAGCCCCCTGAGGCAGAGACAGCCCCAGCATTTT.

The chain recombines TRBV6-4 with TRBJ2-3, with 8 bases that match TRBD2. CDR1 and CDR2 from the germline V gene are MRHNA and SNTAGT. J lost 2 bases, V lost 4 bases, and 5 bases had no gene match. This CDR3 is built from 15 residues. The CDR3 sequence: CASSVVAGFTDTQYF. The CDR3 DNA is TGTGCCAGCAGTGTAGTAGCGGGATTCACAGATACGCAGTATTTT.